Shown below are 21 T cell receptor beta chains from a single sample sequenced in a study of blood T cell repertoires in COVID-19. Here immunoSEQ multiplex PCR was the method, and the copy in TCRdb shows in-frame clones only, minus some. The sample yields about 210,000 clones, approximately 84% seen once. The material sequenced was peripheral blood. These receptors all come from a woman aged 45 to 65 with active or convalescent COVID-19.

The chain couples TRBV6-5 to TRBJ1-1; 8 bases fit TRBD1. CDR1 and CDR2 (germline): MNHEY, SVGAGI. V was pared by 6 bases and J by 1 base, with 4 bases of the junction left unmatched. CDR3 size: 14 residues. CDR3 sequence reads: CASSRQGSNTEAFF. CDR3 DNA: TGTGCCAGCAGCAGACAGGGGTCGAACACTGAAGCTTTCTTT.

The chain uses TRBV6-1 and TRBJ1-3; TRBD1 is a possible D gene (6 bases). V gave up 2 bases and J gave up 4 bases, with 15 bases separating them. Germline V gives CDR1 MNHNS, CDR2 SASEGT. The CDR3 spans 16 residues. In DNA form, the CDR3 reads TGTGCCAGCAGTGAATGGAACAGGGCAGCCGGAAACACCATATATTTT. Encoded protein: CASSEWNRAAGNTIYF.

The V call is TRBV24-1, the J call TRBJ2-7, with 14 bases that match TRBD2. V dropped 4 bases and J dropped 2; count of bases not matched to a gene: 3. The germline gives CDR1 KGHDR, CDR2 SFDVKD. The CDR3 length is 16 residues. The CDR3 is CATSEGGLAGAYEQYF. The CDR3, as DNA: TGTGCCACCAGTGAGGGGGGACTAGCGGGAGCCTACGAGCAGTACTTC.

This chain uses TRBV6-4 with TRBJ1-6; D not resolved. Trimming left V 4 bases short and J 9 bases short, with 16 bases between. The CDR3 consists of 15 residues. The germline V gene has CDR1 MRHNA and CDR2 SNTAGT. The CDR3 reads CASSVQIMEGSPLHF. The CDR3 DNA follows: TGTGCCAGCAGTGTCCAGATCATGGAGGGTTCACCCCTCCACTTT.

This chain connects TRBV5-1 to TRBJ2-2; TRBD2 aligns across 12 bases. Germline loops: CDR1 SGHRS, CDR2 YFSETQ. J lost 1 base, V lost 2 bases, and 6 bases had no gene match. The CDR3 covers 18 residues. CDR3 sequence (DNA): TGCGCCAGCAGCTTCCAACTAGCGGGGGGTCAGAACACCGGGGAGCTGTTTTTT. Translated: CASSFQLAGGQNTGELFF.

The chain joins TRBV5-1 to TRBJ1-6; 8 nucleotides match TRBD1. The CDR3 covers 15 residues. The J segment lost 10 bases and the V segment lost 0 bases, leaving 6 bases of the junction unmatched. The germline CDR1 and CDR2 sequences are SGHRS and YFSETQ. In DNA form, the CDR3 reads TGCGCCAGCAGCTTGGATCCAGGGGGCCAATCACCCCTCCACTTT. Protein product: CASSLDPGGQSPLHF.

CDR3 nucleotide sequence: TGTGCCAGCTCACAGGGGATTAAGAACACTGAAGCTTTCTTT. Its translation is CASSQGIKNTEAFF. J is TRBJ1-1 and V is TRBV18; D may be TRBD1 (5 bases). Trimming removed 4 bases at V and 1 base at J, with 10 bases between. This CDR3 is built from 14 residues. CDR1 and CDR2 from the germline V gene are KGHSH and LQKENI.

The chain recombines TRBV5-1 with TRBJ2-5; D is unclear. The CDR3 length is 13 residues. V was clipped by 4 bases and J by 2 bases, with 9 bases between them. CDR1 is SGHRS and CDR2 is YFSETQ in the germline V gene. CDR3 sequence: CASSGGSQETQYF. DNA for the CDR3: TGCGCCAGCAGCGGCGGTTCGCAAGAGACCCAGTACTTC.

The CDR3 reads CASRLAASTDTQYF. The CDR3 DNA reads TGTGCCAGTAGACTAGCGGCTAGCACAGATACGCAGTATTTT. The gene calls are TRBV19 and TRBJ2-3; 8 nucleotides agree with TRBD2. The CDR3 covers 14 residues. Germline V gene lookup returns CDR1 LNHDA and CDR2 SQIVND (reference sequence). With V trimmed by 6 bases and J by 0 bases, 2 bases remained unmatched. The whole variable domain, remainder taken from reference TRBV19 and TRBJ2-3, is DGGITQSPKYLFRKEGQNVTLSCEQNLNHDAMYWYRQDPGQGLRLIYYSQIVNDFQKGDIAEGYSVSREKKESFPLTVTSAQKNPTAFYLCASRLAASTDTQYFGPGTRLTVL.

The chain is built from TRBV5-1 and TRBJ2-1, with 8 bases lining up with TRBD2. Trimming removed 2 bases from V and 4 bases from J; junction bases left unmatched: 5. The germline V gene has CDR1 SGHRS and CDR2 YFSETQ. CDR3 length equals 15 residues. Here the CDR3 reads CASSFDLAGYNEQFF. The DNA of the CDR3 is TGCGCCAGCAGCTTTGACCTAGCGGGTTACAATGAGCAGTTCTTC.

The rearrangement uses TRBV7-9 and TRBJ2-7, with 11 bases lining up with TRBD2. CDR3 size: 15 residues. The germline CDR1 and CDR2 sequences are SEHNR and FQNEAQ (reference sequence). The V gene end was trimmed by 3 bases and the J gene end by 7 bases; junction bases not matched to a gene: 8. CDR3 nucleotides: TGTGCCAGCAGCTTTGCAGGGACTAGCGGTCAGGAGCAGTACGTC. Translating gives CASSFAGTSGQEQYV.

The CDR3 nucleotides are TGTGCCAGCGGAGAAACCGGGACTTCCATCCAGCAGTTCTTC. Protein product: CASGETGTSIQQFF. This sequence joins TRBV27 and TRBJ2-1, with D possibly TRBD2 on 6 matching bases. V was pared by 8 bases and J by 11 bases, with 22 bases between. The length of the CDR3 is 14 residues. The germline CDR1 and CDR2 sequences are MNHEY and SMNVEV (reference sequence).

The chain links TRBV5-6 to TRBJ1-2, with a possible D match to TRBD1 (5 bases). V was clipped by 7 bases and J by 0 bases, with 19 bases between them. The V gene's germline CDR1 is SGHDT and CDR2 YYEEEE. This CDR3 spans 16 amino acids. CDR3 nucleotide sequence: TGTGCCAGCGGCCCAGCCCTACTGGGGCCTAACTATGGCTACACCTTC. Translated: CASGPALLGPNYGYTF.

This clone was recorded once. The V gene is TRBV5-4, the J gene TRBJ2-7; D is unresolved. The CDR3 totals 14 residues. V was clipped by 3 bases and J by 3 bases, with 13 bases between them. The germline gives CDR1 SGHNT, CDR2 YYREEE (reference sequence). The CDR3 nucleotides read TGTGCCAGCAGCTCCCCTAAGACAAACTACGAGCAGTACTTC. It yields the protein CASSSPKTNYEQYF.

This chain joins TRBV18 and TRBJ2-1; 8 positions agree with TRBD2. V trimming: 5 bases; J trimming: 9 bases; junction bases outside the gene matches: 6. Germline assignment: CDR1 KGHSH and CDR2 LQKENI. CDR3 length: 13 amino acids. The CDR3 DNA reads TGTGCCAGCTCAGCTCGGGGGGGGAGTGAGCAGTTCTTC. Translating it yields CASSARGGSEQFF.

The chain has TRBV6-5 and TRBJ1-5, with 8 bases fitting TRBD1. The CDR3 runs to 15 residues. The V gene end was trimmed by 7 bases and the J gene end by 0 bases; junction bases not matched to a gene: 5. Germline values: CDR1 MNHEY, CDR2 SVGAGI. CDR3 in DNA: TGTGCCAGCAAACGGGACAGGTATAGCAATCAGCCCCAGCATTTT. Its protein product is CASKRDRYSNQPQHF.

This chain uses TRBV30 with TRBJ1-3, with D unclear. The CDR3 covers 15 residues. CDR1 and CDR2 (germline): GTSNPN, SVGIG (reference sequence). Trimming left V 2 bases short and J 0 bases short, with 11 bases between. CDR3 sequence (DNA): TGTGCCTGGAGTCTCTTCCAGGACTCTGGAAACACCATATATTTT. This translates into CAWSLFQDSGNTIYF.

This rearrangement joins TRBV7-3 to TRBJ2-1; 16 bases fit TRBD2. Trimming cost V 5 bases and J 8 bases; bases outside gene matches: 9. The V gene's germline CDR1 is SGHTA and CDR2 FQGTGA. The CDR3 is made up of 17 amino acids. The chain's CDR3 is CASSPQGLAGGPYEQFF. The DNA of the CDR3 is TGTGCCAGCAGCCCTCAGGGACTAGCGGGAGGGCCCTATGAGCAGTTCTTC. Full variable domain (rest looked up from reference TRBV7-3 and TRBJ2-1): GAGVSQTPSNKVTEKGKYVELRCDPISGHTALYWYRQSLGQGPEFLIYFQGTGAADDSGLPNDRFFAVRPEGSVSTLKIQRTERGDSAVYLCASSPQGLAGGPYEQFFGPGTRLTVL.

V is TRBV29-1 and J is TRBJ2-7; D may be TRBD2 (5 bases). Looked up from germline, CDR1 is SQVTM and CDR2 is ANQGSEA. V was pared by 3 bases and J by 4 bases, with 7 bases between. The CDR3 is 11 residues long. CDR3 nucleotide sequence: TGCAGCGTTGAGTCGGGGTACGAGCAGTACTTC. This translates into CSVESGYEQYF.

The chain joins TRBV18 to TRBJ1-2; the D gene is possibly TRBD1 (5 bases). Germline V gives CDR1 KGHSH, CDR2 LQKENI. V was pared by 3 bases and J by 14 bases, with 16 bases between. The CDR3 contains 12 residues. The CDR3 DNA is TGTGCCAGCTCACCTTCTAATACGGGGGGGACCTTC. The encoded protein is CASSPSNTGGTF.

The CDR3 bases are TGTGCCAGCAGCAATGACAGGGATGAAGCTTTCTTT. Translated: CASSNDRDEAFF. V gene TRBV12-3 or TRBV12-4 combines with J gene TRBJ1-1; 7 bases agree with TRBD1. The CDR3 is 12 amino acids. V shed 6 bases and J 7 bases; nucleotides not matched to a gene: 5.